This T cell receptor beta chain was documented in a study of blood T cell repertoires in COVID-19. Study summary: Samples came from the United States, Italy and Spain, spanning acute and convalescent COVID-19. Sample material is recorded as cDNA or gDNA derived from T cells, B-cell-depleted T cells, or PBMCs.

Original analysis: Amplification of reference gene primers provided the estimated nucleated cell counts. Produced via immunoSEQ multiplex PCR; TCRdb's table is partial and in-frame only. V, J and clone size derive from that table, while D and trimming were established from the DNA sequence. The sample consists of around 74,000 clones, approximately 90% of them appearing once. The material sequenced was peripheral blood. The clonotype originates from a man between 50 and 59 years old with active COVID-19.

This chain's CDR3 is CASSRTGDATNEKLFF. CDR3 nucleotide sequence: TGCGCCAGCAGCAGAACAGGGGATGCAACTAATGAAAAACTGTTTTTT. The rearrangement joins TRBV5-1 to TRBJ1-4; 7 bases line up with TRBD1. The CDR3 loop spans 16 amino acids. With 4 bases clipped from V and 0 bases from J, the junction kept 6 bases outside the gene matches. CDR1 and CDR2 from the germline V gene are SGHRS and YFSETQ.